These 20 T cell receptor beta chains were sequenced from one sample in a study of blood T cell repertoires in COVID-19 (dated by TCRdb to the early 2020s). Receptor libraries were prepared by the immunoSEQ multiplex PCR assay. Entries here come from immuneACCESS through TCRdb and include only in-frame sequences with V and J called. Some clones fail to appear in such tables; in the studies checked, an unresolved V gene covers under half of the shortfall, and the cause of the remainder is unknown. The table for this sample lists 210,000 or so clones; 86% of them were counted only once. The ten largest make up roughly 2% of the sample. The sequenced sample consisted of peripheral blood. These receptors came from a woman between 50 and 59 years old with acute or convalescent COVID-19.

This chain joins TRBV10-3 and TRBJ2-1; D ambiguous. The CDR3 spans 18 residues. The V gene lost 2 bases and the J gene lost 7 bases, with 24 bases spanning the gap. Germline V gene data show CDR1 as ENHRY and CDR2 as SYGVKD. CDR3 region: CAISENPSLVVARNEQFF. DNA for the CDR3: TGTGCCATCAGTGAGAACCCATCCCTCGTGGTAGCTAGGAATGAGCAGTTCTTC.

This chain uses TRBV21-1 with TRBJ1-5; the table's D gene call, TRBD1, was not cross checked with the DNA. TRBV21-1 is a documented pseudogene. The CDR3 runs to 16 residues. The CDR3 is CASSKGGHHSNQPQHF. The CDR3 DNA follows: TGTGCCAGCAGCAAAGGGGGACACCATAGCAATCAGCCCCAGCATTTT.

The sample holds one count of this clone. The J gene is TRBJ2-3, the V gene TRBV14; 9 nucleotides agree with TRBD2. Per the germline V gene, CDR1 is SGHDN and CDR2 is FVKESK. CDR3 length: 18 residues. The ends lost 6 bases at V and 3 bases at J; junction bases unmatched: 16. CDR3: CASRPKDKIAGVTDTQYF. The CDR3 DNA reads TGTGCCAGCAGACCCAAGGATAAGATAGCGGGAGTAACAGATACGCAGTATTTT.

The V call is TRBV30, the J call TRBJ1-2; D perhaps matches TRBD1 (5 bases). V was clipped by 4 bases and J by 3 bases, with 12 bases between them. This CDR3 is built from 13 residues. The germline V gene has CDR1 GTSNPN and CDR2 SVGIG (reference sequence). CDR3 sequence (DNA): TGTGCCTGGACCGAACGGGGGTACTATGGCTACACCTTC. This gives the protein CAWTERGYYGYTF. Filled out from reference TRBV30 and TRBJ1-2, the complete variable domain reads SQTIHQWPATLVQPVGSPLSLECTVEGTSNPNLYWYRQAAGRGLQLLFYSVGIGQISSEVPQNLSASRPQDRQFILSSKKLLLSDSGFYLCAWTERGYYGYTFGSGTRLTVV.

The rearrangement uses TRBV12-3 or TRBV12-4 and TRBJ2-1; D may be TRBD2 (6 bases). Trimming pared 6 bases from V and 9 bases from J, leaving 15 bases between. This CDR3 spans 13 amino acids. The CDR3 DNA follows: TGTGCCAGCAGCTTGTGGAGGGCCGGTGAGCAGTTCTTC. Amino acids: CASSLWRAGEQFF.

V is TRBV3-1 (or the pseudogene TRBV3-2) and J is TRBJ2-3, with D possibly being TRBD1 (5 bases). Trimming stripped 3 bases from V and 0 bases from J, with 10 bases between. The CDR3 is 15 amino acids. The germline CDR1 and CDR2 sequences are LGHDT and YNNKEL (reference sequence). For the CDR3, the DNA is TGTGCCAGCAGCCAGGGGCAAGATAGCACAGATACGCAGTATTTT. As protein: CASSQGQDSTDTQYF.

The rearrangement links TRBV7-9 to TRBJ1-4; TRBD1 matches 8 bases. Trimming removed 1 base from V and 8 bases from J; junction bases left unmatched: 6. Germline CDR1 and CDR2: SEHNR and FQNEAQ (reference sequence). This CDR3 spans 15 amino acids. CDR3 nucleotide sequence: TGTGCCAGCAGCTTAGGTCTACAGGGGGGGGAAAAACTGTTTTTT. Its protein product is CASSLGLQGGEKLFF. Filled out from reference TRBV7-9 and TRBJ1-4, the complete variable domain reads DTGVSQNPRHKITKRGQNVTFRCDPISEHNRLYWYRQTLGQGPEFLTYFQNEAQLEKSRLLSDRFSAERPKGSFSTLEIQRTEQGDSAMYLCASSLGLQGGEKLFFGSGTQLSVL.

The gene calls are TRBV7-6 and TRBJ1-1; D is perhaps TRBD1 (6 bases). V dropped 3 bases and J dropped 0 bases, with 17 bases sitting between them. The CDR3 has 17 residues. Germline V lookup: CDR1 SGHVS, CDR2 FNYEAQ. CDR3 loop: CASSLLFVDRMNTEAFF. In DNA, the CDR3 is TGTGCCAGCAGCTTGTTGTTCGTGGACAGAATGAACACTGAAGCTTTCTTT.

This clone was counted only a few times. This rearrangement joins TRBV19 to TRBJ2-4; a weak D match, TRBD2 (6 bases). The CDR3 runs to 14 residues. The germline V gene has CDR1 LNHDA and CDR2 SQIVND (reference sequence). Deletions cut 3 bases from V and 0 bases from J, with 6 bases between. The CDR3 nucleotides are TGTGCCAGTAGTATGGGACTAGCCAAAAACATTCAGTACTTC. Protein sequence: CASSMGLAKNIQYF.

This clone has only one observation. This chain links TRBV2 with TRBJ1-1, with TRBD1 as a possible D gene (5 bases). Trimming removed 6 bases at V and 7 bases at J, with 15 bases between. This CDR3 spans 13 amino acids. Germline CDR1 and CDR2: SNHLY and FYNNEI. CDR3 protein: CASSHSPGFEAFF. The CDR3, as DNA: TGTGCCAGCAGCCATTCTCCAGGGTTTGAAGCTTTCTTT.

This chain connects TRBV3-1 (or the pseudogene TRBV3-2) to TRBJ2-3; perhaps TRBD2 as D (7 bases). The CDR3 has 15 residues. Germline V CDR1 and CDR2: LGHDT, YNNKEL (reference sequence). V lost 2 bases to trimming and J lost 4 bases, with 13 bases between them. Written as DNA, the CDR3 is TGTGCCAGCAGCCAAAGAACGGGGGGCCCAGATACGCAGTATTTT. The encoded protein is CASSQRTGGPDTQYF.

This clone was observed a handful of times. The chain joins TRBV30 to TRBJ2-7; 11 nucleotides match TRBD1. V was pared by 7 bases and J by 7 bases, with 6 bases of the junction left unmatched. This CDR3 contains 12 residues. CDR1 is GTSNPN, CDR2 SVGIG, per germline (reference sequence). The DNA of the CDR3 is TGTGCCTCCGGACAGGGGGCTGGAGAGCAGTACTTC. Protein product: CASGQGAGEQYF.

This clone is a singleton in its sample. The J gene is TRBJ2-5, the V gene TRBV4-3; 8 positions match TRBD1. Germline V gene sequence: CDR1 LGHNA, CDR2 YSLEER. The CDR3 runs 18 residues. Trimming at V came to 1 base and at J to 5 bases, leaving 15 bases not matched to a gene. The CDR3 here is CASSQGGEAGQGGETQYF. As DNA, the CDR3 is TGCGCCAGCAGCCAAGGCGGGGAGGCTGGACAGGGTGGGGAGACCCAGTACTTC.

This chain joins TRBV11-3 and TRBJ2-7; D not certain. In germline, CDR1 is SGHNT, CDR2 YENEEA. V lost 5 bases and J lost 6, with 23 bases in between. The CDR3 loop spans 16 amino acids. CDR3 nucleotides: TGTGCCAGCAGCCCCCATCGTTCTCTCTTCTCAGGCGAGCAGTACTTC. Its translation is CASSPHRSLFSGEQYF.

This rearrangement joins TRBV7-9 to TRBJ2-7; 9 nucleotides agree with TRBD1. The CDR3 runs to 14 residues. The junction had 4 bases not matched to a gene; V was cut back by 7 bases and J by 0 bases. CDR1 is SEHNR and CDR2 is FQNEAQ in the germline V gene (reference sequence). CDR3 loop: CASTKTGGSYEQYF. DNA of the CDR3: TGTGCCAGCACCAAGACAGGGGGCTCCTACGAGCAGTACTTC.

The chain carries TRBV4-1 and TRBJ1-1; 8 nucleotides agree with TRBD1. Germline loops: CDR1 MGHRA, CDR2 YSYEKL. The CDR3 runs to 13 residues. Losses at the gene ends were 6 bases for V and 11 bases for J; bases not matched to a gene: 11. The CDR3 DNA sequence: TGCGCCAGCAGTCTCCAGGGGGCGCCGGGCGCTTTCTTT. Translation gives CASSLQGAPGAFF.

CDR3: CASSFQRANTGELFF. The CDR3, as DNA: TGTGCCAGCAGCTTTCAGCGAGCGAACACCGGGGAGCTGTTTTTT. V usage is TRBV7-2 and J usage is TRBJ2-2; D uncertain. The CDR3 consists of 15 residues. The ends were cut back, 3 bases at V and 0 bases at J, with 8 bases in the middle. The germline CDR1 and CDR2 sequences are SGHTA and FQGNSA. The entire variable domain, with the rest obtained from reference TRBV7-2 and TRBJ2-2, is as follows: GAGVSQSPSNKVTEKGKDVELRCDPISGHTALYWYRQSLGQGLEFLIYFQGNSAPDKSGLPSDRFSAERTGGSVSTLTIQRTQQEDSAVYLCASSFQRANTGELFFGEGSRLTVL.

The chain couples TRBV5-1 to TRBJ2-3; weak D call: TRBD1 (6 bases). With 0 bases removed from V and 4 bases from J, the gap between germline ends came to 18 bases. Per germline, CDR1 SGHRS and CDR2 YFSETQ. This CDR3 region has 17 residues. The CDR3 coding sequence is TGCGCCAGCAGCTTGGGGCTACAGGGAGTCGGAGCAGATACGCAGTATTTT. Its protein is CASSLGLQGVGADTQYF. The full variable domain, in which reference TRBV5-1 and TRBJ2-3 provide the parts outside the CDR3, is KAGVTQTPRYLIKTRGQQVTLSCSPISGHRSVSWYQQTPGQGLQFLFEYFSETQRNKGNFPGRFSGRQFSNSRSEMNVSTLELGDSALYLCASSLGLQGVGADTQYFGPGTRLTVL.

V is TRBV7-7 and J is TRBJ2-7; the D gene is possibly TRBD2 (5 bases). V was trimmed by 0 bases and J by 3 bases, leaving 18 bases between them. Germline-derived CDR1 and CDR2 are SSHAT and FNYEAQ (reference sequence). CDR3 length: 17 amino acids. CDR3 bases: TGTGCCAGCAGCTTAGCCTCCTGGGTGGGCCGGGGCTACGAGCAGTACTTC. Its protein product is CASSLASWVGRGYEQYF.

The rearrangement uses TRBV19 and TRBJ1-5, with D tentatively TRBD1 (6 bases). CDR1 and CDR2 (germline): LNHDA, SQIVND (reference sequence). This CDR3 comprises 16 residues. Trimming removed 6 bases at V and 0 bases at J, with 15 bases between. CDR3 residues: CASSKLTGYSNQPQHF. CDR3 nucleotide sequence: TGTGCCAGTAGCAAACTGACAGGTTATAGCAATCAGCCCCAGCATTTT.